These 31 T cell receptor beta chains were sequenced from one sample in a study of cytomegalovirus exposure and HLA in healthy donors (dated by TCRdb to 2016 to 2017). The protocol used for the library was the immunoSEQ multiplex PCR assay. The multiplex PCR relied on a mix of 60 forward primers for TCR Vbeta segments and 13 reverse primers for TCR Jbeta segments. Imported from immuneACCESS, the table was reduced by TCRdb to in-frame sequences with V and J called. These copies leave out some clones; in studies compared against another copy, an unresolved V gene accounts for under half, and the cause of the remainder is not known. Counted in this sample were around 280,000 clones; roughly 90% of them appeared once. Less than 2.5% of the sample is taken by the ten largest. The sequenced sample consisted of PBMCs. These receptor sequences come from a woman aged 18-29 years in good health and CMV-seronegative.

CDR3: CASSFLAGGLSVADTQYF. CDR3 nucleotides: TGCGCCAGCAGCTTCTTAGCGGGGGGGCTGTCTGTTGCAGATACGCAGTATTTT. The chain is built from TRBV5-1 and TRBJ2-3; 11 positions agree with TRBD2. After removal of 2 bases from V and 4 bases from J, the junction contained 12 bases not matched to a gene. This CDR3 has 18 residues. CDR1 is SGHRS and CDR2 is YFSETQ in the germline V gene.

CDR3 loop: CASDIGGRGGSQLVTEAFF. DNA for the CDR3: TGTGCCAGCGATATAGGGGGGAGGGGCGGATCTCAATTGGTCACTGAAGCTTTCTTT. This chain uses TRBV13 with TRBJ1-1; possible D gene TRBD1, 6 bases. V lost 8 bases and J 4 bases, leaving 32 bases between the germline ends. The CDR3 runs 19 residues. Per the germline V gene, CDR1 is PRHDT and CDR2 is FYEKMQ (reference sequence).

V and J are TRBV9 and TRBJ2-1; tentatively, D is TRBD2 (6 bases). Per germline, CDR1 SGDLS and CDR2 YYNGEE. With 7 bases removed from V and 3 bases from J, the gap between germline ends came to 17 bases. The CDR3 extends over 15 amino acids. DNA for the CDR3: TGTGCCAGCCAGAACCGGGACTCGAGCTACAATGAGCAGTTCTTC. It is translated as CASQNRDSSYNEQFF.

The chain combines TRBV11-1 with TRBJ2-7; a weak D match, TRBD2 (5 bases). Trimming took off 3 bases at V and 3 bases at J, with 6 bases between the two ends. This CDR3 contains 12 residues. Germline lookup yields CDR1 SGHAT and CDR2 FQDESV (reference sequence). The CDR3 region is CASSLGSYEQYF. CDR3 DNA: TGTGCCAGCAGCTTGGGGAGCTACGAGCAGTACTTC. Full variable domain (outside the CDR3, taken from reference TRBV11-1 and TRBJ2-7): EAEVAQSPRYKITEKSQAVAFWCDPISGHATLYWYRQILGQGPELLVQFQDESVVDDSQLPKDRFSAERLKGVDSTLKIQPAELGDSAMYLCASSLGSYEQYFGPGTRLTVT.

With regard to this clone: Other nucleotide sequences from this sample produce the same CDR3. The genes are TRBV27 and TRBJ1-1; no clear D gene. Trimming took 3 bases from V and 2 from J, leaving 10 bases between them. The CDR3 spans 14 residues. Germline CDR1 and CDR2: MNHEY and SMNVEV (reference sequence). CDR3 nucleotide sequence: TGTGCCAGCAGTTTGGGCGGGAAAAACACTGAAGCTTTCTTT. Translated, it gives CASSLGGKNTEAFF.

The rearrangement uses TRBV7-2 and TRBJ2-5; 7 positions match TRBD2. This CDR3 contains 14 residues. Losses at the gene ends were 6 bases for V and 1 base for J; bases not matched to a gene: 5. CDR1 and CDR2 (germline): SGHTA, FQGNSA. Here the CDR3 DNA reads TGTGCCAGCAGACCCGCTAGCGGCCAAGAGACCCAGTACTTC. Translation gives CASRPASGQETQYF.

The chain employs TRBV19 and TRBJ1-2, with D possibly being TRBD1 (6 bases). Trimming cost V 3 bases and J 6 bases, with 17 bases left between them. The CDR3 has 15 amino acids. Per germline, CDR1 LNHDA and CDR2 SQIVND (reference sequence). The chain's CDR3 is CASSIYREGLNGYTF. The CDR3 DNA sequence: TGTGCCAGTAGTATCTACAGGGAAGGCTTAAATGGCTACACCTTC.

The chain joins TRBV27 to TRBJ1-2; TRBD1 might be the D (6 bases). V was clipped by 3 bases and J by 7 bases, with 18 bases between them. The germline V gene encodes CDR1 MNHEY and CDR2 SMNVEV (reference sequence). This CDR3 spans 15 amino acids. This chain's CDR3 is CASSFTNRVAAGYTF. The CDR3 nucleotides are TGTGCCAGCAGTTTCACTAACAGGGTGGCCGCTGGCTACACCTTC.

The rearrangement links TRBV9 to TRBJ1-2; a possible D gene is TRBD1 (5 bases). The germline CDR1 and CDR2 sequences are SGDLS and YYNGEE. This CDR3 contains 14 residues. V was clipped by 0 bases and J by 7 bases, with 13 bases between them. CDR3 in amino acids: CASSVAQGWGGYTF. The CDR3 DNA reads as TGTGCCAGCAGCGTAGCGCAGGGCTGGGGTGGCTACACCTTC.

V is TRBV30 and J is TRBJ1-1, with D possibly matching TRBD1 (6 bases). The CDR3 spans 15 residues. V shed 4 bases and J shed 4 bases, with 19 bases lying between them. Germline CDR1 GTSNPN, CDR2 SVGIG (reference sequence). The CDR3 protein is CAWNLGRGQSTEAFF. CDR3 DNA sequence: TGTGCCTGGAATCTGGGCAGGGGCCAGAGCACTGAAGCTTTCTTT.

The J gene is TRBJ2-5, the V gene TRBV13; D perhaps matches TRBD2 (7 bases). The CDR3 length is 15 residues. Germline CDR1 reads PRHDT; CDR2 reads FYEKMQ (reference sequence). Trimming removed 5 bases at V and 1 base at J, with 14 bases between. The CDR3 sequence: CASSLGAGAQETQYF. DNA of the CDR3: TGTGCCAGCAGCCTCGGGGCGGGGGCCCAAGAGACCCAGTACTTC.

This chain links TRBV28 with TRBJ1-2; 7 bases align to TRBD1. The V segment lost 1 base and the J segment 8 bases; nucleotides outside the gene matches: 7. This CDR3 contains 14 residues. Germline lookup yields CDR1 MDHEN and CDR2 SYDVKM. CDR3 protein: CASSLSPQGRGYTF. CDR3 in DNA: TGTGCCAGCAGTTTATCCCCACAGGGGCGCGGCTACACCTTC.

CDR3 region: CASSPAQEFSDQPQHF. The CDR3 DNA is TGTGCCAGCTCACCAGCTCAGGAATTCTCTGATCAGCCCCAGCATTTT. The chain uses TRBV18 and TRBJ1-5; D unresolved. The length of the CDR3 is 16 residues. The V gene's germline CDR1 is KGHSH and CDR2 LQKENI. The germline V and J ends were trimmed by 2 bases and 5 bases, with 16 bases remaining between them.

The gene calls are TRBV29-1 and TRBJ1-1; tentatively, D is TRBD1 (6 bases). The germline V gene has CDR1 SQVTM and CDR2 ANQGSEA. This CDR3 has 10 residues. Trimming cost V 5 bases and J 8 bases, with 9 bases left between them. CDR3 region: CSVHDREAFF. CDR3 DNA: TGCAGCGTTCACGACAGGGAAGCTTTCTTT.

This clone was observed a few times. This chain uses TRBV5-1 with TRBJ2-2; 9 positions agree with TRBD2. The CDR3 covers 18 residues. The V gene's germline CDR1 is SGHRS and CDR2 YFSETQ. V lost 0 bases to trimming and J lost 4 bases; unmatched junction nucleotides: 10. CDR3 residues: CASSLAVGGGAGTGELFF. The CDR3 DNA sequence: TGCGCCAGCAGCTTGGCCGTAGGCGGGGGGGCCGGCACCGGGGAGCTGTTTTTT.

The genes are TRBV2 and TRBJ1-5; 9 positions agree with TRBD1. Trimming took 6 bases from V and 4 from J; bases not matched to a gene: 7. The germline V gene has CDR1 SNHLY and CDR2 FYNNEI. CDR3 size: 15 residues. As DNA, the CDR3 is TGTGCCAGCAGCCCAGCGGGGACAGGGAATCAGCCCCAGCATTTT. It is translated as CASSPAGTGNQPQHF.

The V call is TRBV2, the J call TRBJ2-1; D unclear. V lost 2 bases to trimming and J lost 0 bases, with 8 bases between them. Germline V gives CDR1 SNHLY, CDR2 FYNNEI. The CDR3 consists of 15 residues. The CDR3 region has the DNA TGTGCCAGCAGTGAACTTTCTAGCTCCTACAATGAGCAGTTCTTC. Translating it yields CASSELSSSYNEQFF.

This chain connects TRBV9 to TRBJ2-7; possibly TRBD1 for D (6 bases). Germline V gene lookup returns CDR1 SGDLS and CDR2 YYNGEE. The CDR3 contains 13 residues. Deletions cut 4 bases from V and 10 bases from J, with 18 bases between. The CDR3 nucleotides read TGTGCCAGCAGCTCGGCGACAGGTTTATTACAGTACTTC. Translation: CASSSATGLLQYF.

The chain carries TRBV2 and TRBJ2-1; the match to TRBD1 covers 7 bases. This CDR3 is built from 17 residues. From germline, CDR1 is SNHLY and CDR2 FYNNEI. Trimming cost V 8 bases and J 2 bases; bases outside gene matches: 15. The CDR3 loop is CASGARGPGQTYNEQFF. The CDR3, as DNA: TGTGCCAGCGGAGCCCGTGGACCGGGACAGACCTACAATGAGCAGTTCTTC.

The chain is built from TRBV5-1 and TRBJ2-1; 10 bases are a match to TRBD2. Germline loops: CDR1 SGHRS, CDR2 YFSETQ. The trim removed 6 bases at V and 10 bases at J, leaving 7 bases unmatched. The CDR3 extends over 13 amino acids. In nucleotides, the CDR3 is TGCGCCAGCACAAGCGGGGGGGCCTCGGAGCAGTTCTTC. It specifies CASTSGGASEQFF.

The chain recombines TRBV15 with TRBJ1-4, with D perhaps matching TRBD1 (5 bases). This CDR3 comprises 14 residues. The germline V gene encodes CDR1 LNHNV and CDR2 YYDKDF (reference sequence). Trimming took off 3 bases at V and 4 bases at J, with 9 bases between the two ends. CDR3 sequence (DNA): TGTGCCACCAGCAGGACAGAATTTAATGAAAAACTGTTTTTT. This sequence encodes CATSRTEFNEKLFF.

This sequence joins TRBV12-5 and TRBJ1-3, with TRBD1 matching over 7 bases. Trimming cost V 5 bases and J 0 bases; bases outside gene matches: 16. The CDR3 contains 19 residues. The germline gives CDR1 LGHNT, CDR2 FRNRAP. This chain's CDR3 is CASGLLGGRGLISGNTIYF. CDR3 nucleotide sequence: TGTGCTAGTGGTCTACTAGGGGGCAGGGGATTAATCTCTGGAAACACCATATATTTT.

The V gene is TRBV4-1, the J gene TRBJ2-5; 9 nucleotides agree with TRBD1. The CDR3 consists of 15 residues. V shed 3 bases and J 3 bases; nucleotides not matched to a gene: 5. Germline V gives CDR1 MGHRA, CDR2 YSYEKL. The CDR3 region has the DNA TGCGCCAGCAGCCAGAGCGGACAGGGGAAAGAGACCCAGTACTTC. Amino acids: CASSQSGQGKETQYF.

This chain uses TRBV4-2 with TRBJ2-7, with 9 bases aligning to TRBD1. The V gene end was trimmed by 1 base and the J gene end by 6 bases; junction bases not matched to a gene: 1. The germline V gene encodes CDR1 LGHNA and CDR2 YNFKEQ. This CDR3 is 13 amino acids long. For the CDR3, the DNA is TGTGCCAGCAGCCAAGGGACAGGGGTCGAGCAGTACTTC. It is translated as CASSQGTGVEQYF.

The chain links TRBV7-3 to TRBJ2-3; 9 bases align to TRBD2. The CDR3 extends over 17 amino acids. The J segment lost 5 bases and the V segment lost 1 base, leaving 10 bases of the junction unmatched. Germline V gene sequence: CDR1 SGHTA, CDR2 FQGTGA. The CDR3 coding sequence is TGTGCCAGCAGCTTAAGGGCTAGCGGGGCAATAGGAGATACGCAGTATTTT. It codes for CASSLRASGAIGDTQYF.

The chain couples TRBV6-4 to TRBJ2-1; 9 positions agree with TRBD1. The J segment lost 7 bases and the V segment lost 2 bases, leaving 15 bases of the junction unmatched. Germline V gene sequence: CDR1 MRHNA, CDR2 SNTAGT. CDR3 length equals 18 residues. CDR3 sequence: CASSDTEDGTGLKNEQFF. The DNA for the CDR3 is TGTGCCAGCAGTGACACAGAAGACGGGACAGGGTTGAAGAATGAGCAGTTCTTC.

The chain employs TRBV5-5 and TRBJ2-7; D remains unclear. Germline V gene sequence: CDR1 SGHKS, CDR2 YYEKEE (reference sequence). This CDR3 is 15 amino acids long. Trimming shortened V by 4 bases and J by 5 bases, and 19 bases separated the two germline ends. CDR3 loop: CASSVDIGRSNEQYF. CDR3 nucleotide sequence: TGTGCCAGCAGCGTGGATATCGGCAGGTCTAACGAGCAGTACTTC. The full variable domain, its missing parts supplied by reference TRBV5-5 and TRBJ2-7, is DAGVTQSPTHLIKTRGQQVTLRCSPISGHKSVSWYQQVLGQGPQFIFQYYEKEERGRGNFPDRFSARQFPNYSSELNVNALLLGDSALYLCASSVDIGRSNEQYFGPGTRLTVT.

Concerning this clone: The same CDR3 can be traced to other DNA sequences in this sample. This rearrangement joins TRBV6-5 to TRBJ1-1; weak D call: TRBD1 (6 bases). Germline V gene sequence: CDR1 MNHEY, CDR2 SVGAGI. The CDR3 has 14 residues. Trimming left V 4 bases short and J 4 bases short, with 13 bases between. The chain's CDR3 is CASSLQGRGTEAFF. The CDR3 DNA sequence: TGTGCCAGCAGTTTGCAGGGGAGGGGCACTGAAGCTTTCTTT.

This chain links TRBV5-1 with TRBJ1-5, with 8 bases lining up with TRBD1. Germline-derived CDR1 and CDR2 are SGHRS and YFSETQ. This CDR3 has 16 residues. V lost 0 bases to trimming and J lost 6 bases; unmatched junction nucleotides: 8. The CDR3 is CASSLGPQGVGQPQHF. CDR3 sequence (DNA): TGCGCCAGCAGCTTGGGACCACAGGGGGTCGGTCAGCCCCAGCATTTT.

This CDR3 reads CASSSVSLELAGKYNEQFF. In DNA, the CDR3 is TGTGCCAGCAGCTCAGTCAGCTTAGAACTAGCGGGGAAATACAATGAGCAGTTCTTC. The chain combines TRBV13 with TRBJ2-1, with 10 nucleotides matching TRBD2. Trimming at V came to 4 bases and at J to 4 bases, leaving 16 bases not matched to a gene. CDR1 and CDR2 from the germline V gene are PRHDT and FYEKMQ (reference sequence). The CDR3 is made up of 19 amino acids. Complete variable domain (other parts from reference TRBV13 and TRBJ2-1): AAGVIQSPRHLIKEKRETATLKCYPIPRHDTVYWYQQGPGQDPQFLISFYEKMQSDKGSIPDRFSAQQFSDYHSELNMSSLELGDSALYFCASSSVSLELAGKYNEQFFGPGTRLTVL.

On this clone itself: Within the sample, other DNA sequences also encode this same CDR3. The chain uses TRBV9 and TRBJ1-6; D call uncertain. With 1 base removed from V and 0 bases from J, the gap between germline ends came to 5 bases. Germline loops: CDR1 SGDLS, CDR2 YYNGEE. This CDR3 spans 15 amino acids. In nucleotides, the CDR3 is TGTGCCAGCAGCGTATCGAGCTCCTATAATTCACCCCTCCACTTT. Translation: CASSVSSSYNSPLHF.